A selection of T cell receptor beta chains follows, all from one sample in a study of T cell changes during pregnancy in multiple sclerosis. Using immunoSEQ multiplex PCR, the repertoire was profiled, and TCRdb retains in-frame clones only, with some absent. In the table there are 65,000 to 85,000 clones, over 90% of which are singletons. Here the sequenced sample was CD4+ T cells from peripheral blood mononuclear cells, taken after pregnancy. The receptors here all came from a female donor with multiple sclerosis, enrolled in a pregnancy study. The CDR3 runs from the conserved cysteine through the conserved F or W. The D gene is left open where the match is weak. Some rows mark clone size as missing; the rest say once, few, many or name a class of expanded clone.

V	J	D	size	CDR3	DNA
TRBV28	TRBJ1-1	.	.	CASSKGGPSEEAFF	TGTGCCAGCAGTAAAGGAGGACCCTCGGAGGAAGCTTTCTTT
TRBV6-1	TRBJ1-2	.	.	CASRRDGNYGYTF	TGTGCCAGCCGGAGGGACGGTAACTATGGCTACACCTTC
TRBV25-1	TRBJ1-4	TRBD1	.	CASRARTGVSGPPEKLFF	TGTGCCAGCAGGGCCCGGACAGGGGTCTCCGGTCCGCCTGAAAAACTGTTTTTT
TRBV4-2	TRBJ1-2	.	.	CASSQDNTPIYGYTF	TGTGCCAGCAGCCAAGATAACACACCAATCTATGGCTACACCTTC
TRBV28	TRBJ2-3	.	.	CASRSPGTGTQYF	TGTGCCAGCAGGTCCCCAGGCACCGGTACGCAGTATTTT
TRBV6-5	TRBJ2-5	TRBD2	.	CASSYGLAGIQETQYF	TGTGCCAGCAGTTACGGGCTAGCGGGGATCCAAGAGACCCAGTACTTC
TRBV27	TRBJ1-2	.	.	CASSLVSGASGNYGYTF	TGTGCCAGCAGTTTAGTGTCAGGGGCATCGGGAAACTATGGCTACACCTTC
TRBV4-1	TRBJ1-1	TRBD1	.	CASSEAGGRSEAFF	TGCGCCAGCAGCGAGGCAGGGGGCAGGTCTGAAGCTTTCTTT
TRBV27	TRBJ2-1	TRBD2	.	CASSPMGGVGEQFF	TGTGCCAGCAGTCCCATGGGGGGGGTCGGTGAGCAGTTCTTC
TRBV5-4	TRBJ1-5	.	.	CASSLDGSQPQHF	TGTGCCAGCAGCTTGGACGGTTCTCAGCCCCAGCATTTT
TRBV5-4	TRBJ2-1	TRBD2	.	CASSSTSEDEQFF	TGTGCCAGCAGCTCTACTAGCGAAGATGAGCAGTTCTTC
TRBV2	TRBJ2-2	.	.	CASSAGHTGELFF	TGTGCCAGCAGCGCGGGCCACACCGGGGAGCTGTTTTTT
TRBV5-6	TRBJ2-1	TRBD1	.	CASSPRGSNEQFF	TGTGCCAGCAGCCCCAGGGGGTCCAATGAGCAGTTCTTC
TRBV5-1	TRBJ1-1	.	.	CASSSLVEAHNEAFF	TGCGCCAGCAGCTCTCTGGTGGAAGCGCACAATGAAGCTTTCTTT
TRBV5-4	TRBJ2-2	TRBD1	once	CASRPGQGKNTGELFF	TGTGCCAGCAGGCCGGGACAGGGCAAGAACACCGGGGAGCTGTTTTTT
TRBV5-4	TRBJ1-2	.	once	CASSLRRTGNGYTF	TGTGCCAGCAGCCTGCGCCGAACGGGGAATGGCTACACCTTC
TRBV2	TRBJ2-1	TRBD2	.	CASSELGLADDFYNEQFF	TGTGCCAGCAGTGAATTGGGGCTAGCGGACGACTTCTACAATGAGCAGTTCTTC
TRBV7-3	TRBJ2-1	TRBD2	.	CASSLSLAGLRGEQFF	TGTGCCAGCAGCTTAAGTTTAGCGGGACTACGGGGTGAGCAGTTCTTC
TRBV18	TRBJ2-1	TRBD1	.	CASSPRTGGMDNEQFF	TGTGCCAGCTCACCGCGGACAGGGGGCATGGACAATGAGCAGTTCTTC
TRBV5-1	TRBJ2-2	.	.	CASSLTPGGPGELFF	TGCGCCAGCAGCTTGACCCCGGGGGGCCCCGGGGAGCTGTTTTTT
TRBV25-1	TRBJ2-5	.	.	CASNNAGLETQYF	TGTGCCAGCAATAATGCAGGGTTGGAGACCCAGTACTTC
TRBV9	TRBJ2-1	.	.	CASSLQPEPYEQFF	TGTGCCAGCAGCTTGCAGCCGGAGCCATATGAGCAGTTCTTC
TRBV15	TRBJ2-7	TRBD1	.	CATSRGGQGSYEQYF	TGTGCCACCAGCAGAGGGGGACAGGGAAGCTACGAGCAGTACTTC
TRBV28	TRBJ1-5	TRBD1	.	CASSRGQGRNQPQHF	TGTGCCAGCAGCCGCGGACAGGGACGGAATCAGCCCCAGCATTTT
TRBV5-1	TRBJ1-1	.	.	CASSQNTEAFF	TGCGCCAGCAGCCAGAACACTGAAGCTTTCTTT
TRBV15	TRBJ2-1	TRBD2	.	CATSSFLPGLAGRGEQFF	TGTGCCACCAGCAGTTTTCTCCCCGGACTAGCGGGACGTGGTGAGCAGTTCTTC
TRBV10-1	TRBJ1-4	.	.	CASSESIGRGTNEKLFF	TGCGCCAGCAGTGAGTCTATTGGGAGGGGGACTAATGAAAAACTGTTTTTT
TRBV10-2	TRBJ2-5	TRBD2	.	CASSESKRLAGAGTQYF	TGCGCCAGCAGTGAGTCGAAGAGACTAGCGGGAGCGGGGACCCAGTACTTC
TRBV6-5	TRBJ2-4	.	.	CASSAGLSKNIQYF	TGTGCCAGCAGTGCCGGACTGAGCAAAAACATTCAGTACTTC
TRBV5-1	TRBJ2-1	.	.	CASSLAGNNEQFF	TGCGCCAGCAGCTTGGCCGGGAATAACGAGCAGTTCTTC
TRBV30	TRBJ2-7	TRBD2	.	CAQDGGRGREQYF	TGTGCACAAGACGGGGGGAGAGGTCGGGAGCAGTACTTC
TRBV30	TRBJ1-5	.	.	CAWSAVRTTNQPQHF	TGTGCCTGGAGTGCGGTGAGGACTACTAATCAGCCCCAGCATTTT
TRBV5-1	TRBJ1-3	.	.	CASSLSRESSGNTIYF	TGCGCCAGCAGCTTGTCGAGGGAATCGTCTGGAAACACCATATATTTT
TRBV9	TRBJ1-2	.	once	CASSKVVTDRYGYTF	TGTGCCAGCAGCAAAGTGGTGACAGACCGCTATGGCTACACCTTC
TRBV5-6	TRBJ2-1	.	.	CASSFRFGSGNNEQFF	TGTGCCAGCAGCTTTAGGTTTGGGTCAGGGAACAATGAGCAGTTCTTC
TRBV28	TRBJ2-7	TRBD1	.	CASSLYGRTGNDEQYF	TGTGCCAGCAGTTTATATGGTCGGACAGGGAATGACGAGCAGTACTTC
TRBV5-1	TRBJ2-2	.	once	CASSLGSRDTGELFF	TGCGCCAGCAGCTTGGGATCCAGGGACACCGGGGAGCTGTTTTTT
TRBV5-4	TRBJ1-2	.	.	CASSNSGRQAFYYGYTF	TGTGCCAGCAGCAATTCGGGGAGGCAGGCCTTCTACTATGGCTACACCTTC
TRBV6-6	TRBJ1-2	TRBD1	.	CASSYDAGQGDYGYTF	TGTGCCAGCAGTTACGACGCTGGACAGGGAGACTATGGCTACACCTTC
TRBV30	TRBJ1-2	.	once	CAWSVALNGYTF	TGTGCCTGGAGTGTAGCGTTAAATGGCTACACCTTC
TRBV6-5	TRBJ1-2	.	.	CASRSGSGGYTF	TGTGCCAGCAGATCAGGGTCGGGTGGCTACACCTTC
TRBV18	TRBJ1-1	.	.	CASSPSTGNTEAFF	TGTGCCAGCTCACCATCGACAGGGAACACTGAAGCTTTCTTT
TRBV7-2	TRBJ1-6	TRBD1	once	CASSYGDRNSPLHF	TGTGCCAGCAGCTACGGGGACAGAAATTCACCCCTCCACTTT
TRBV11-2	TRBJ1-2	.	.	CASSPTTYSSSNYGYTF	TGTGCCAGCAGCCCAACGACCTACAGCAGTTCAAACTATGGCTACACCTTC
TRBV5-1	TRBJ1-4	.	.	CASSRLRGSNEKLFF	TGCGCCAGCAGCCGGCTTCGGGGATCTAATGAAAAACTGTTTTTT
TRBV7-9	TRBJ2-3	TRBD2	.	CASSYLAGRSTDTQYF	TGTGCCAGCAGTTACTTAGCGGGGAGGAGCACAGATACGCAGTATTTT
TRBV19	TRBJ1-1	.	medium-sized	CASSPTQNTEAFF	TGTGCCAGTAGTCCTACCCAGAACACTGAAGCTTTCTTT
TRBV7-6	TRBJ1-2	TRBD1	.	CASSFLTGGRDGYTF	TGTGCCAGCAGCTTCTTGACAGGGGGAAGGGATGGCTACACCTTC
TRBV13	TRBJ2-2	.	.	CASSPPAGPGELFF	TGTGCCAGCAGCCCGCCAGCAGGGCCCGGGGAGCTGTTTTTT
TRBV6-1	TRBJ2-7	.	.	CASSPNRQGYEQYF	TGTGCCAGCAGTCCTAACCGCCAGGGCTACGAGCAGTACTTC
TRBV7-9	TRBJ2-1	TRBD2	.	CASSLRTGGKVGEQFF	TGTGCCAGCAGCTTAAGGACGGGAGGGAAAGTCGGTGAGCAGTTCTTC